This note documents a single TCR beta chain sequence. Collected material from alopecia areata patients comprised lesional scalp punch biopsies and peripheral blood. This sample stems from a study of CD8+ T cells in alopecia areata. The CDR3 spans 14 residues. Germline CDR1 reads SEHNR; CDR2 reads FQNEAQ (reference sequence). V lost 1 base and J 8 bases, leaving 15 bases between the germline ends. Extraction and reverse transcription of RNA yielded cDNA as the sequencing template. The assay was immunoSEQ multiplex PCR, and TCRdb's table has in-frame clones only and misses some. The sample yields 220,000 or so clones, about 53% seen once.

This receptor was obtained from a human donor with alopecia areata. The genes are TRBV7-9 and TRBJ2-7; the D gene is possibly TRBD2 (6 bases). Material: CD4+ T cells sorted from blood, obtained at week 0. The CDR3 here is CASSLVREATKQYF. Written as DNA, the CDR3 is TGTGCCAGCAGCTTAGTGCGGGAAGCTACGAAGCAGTACTTC. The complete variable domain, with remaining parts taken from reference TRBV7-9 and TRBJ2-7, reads DTGVSQNPRHKITKRGQNVTFRCDPISEHNRLYWYRQTLGQGPEFLTYFQNEAQLEKSRLLSDRFSAERPKGSFSTLEIQRTEQGDSAMYLCASSLVREATKQYFGPGTRLTVT.